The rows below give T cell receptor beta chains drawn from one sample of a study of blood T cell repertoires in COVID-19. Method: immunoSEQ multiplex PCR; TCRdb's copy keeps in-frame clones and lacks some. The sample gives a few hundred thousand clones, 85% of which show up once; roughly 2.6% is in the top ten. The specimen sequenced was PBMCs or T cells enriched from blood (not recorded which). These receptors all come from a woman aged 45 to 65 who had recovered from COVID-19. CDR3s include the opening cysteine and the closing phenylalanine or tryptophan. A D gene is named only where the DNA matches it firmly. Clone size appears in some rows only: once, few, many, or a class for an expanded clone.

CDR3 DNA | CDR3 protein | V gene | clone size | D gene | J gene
TGTGCCAGCAATCGGGAGATCTCTGGAAACACCATATATTTT | CASNREISGNTIYF | TRBV2 | once | - | TRBJ1-3
TGTGCCAGCAGCGTAGGGGGCTTCGGATCCTACGAGCAGTACTTC | CASSVGGFGSYEQYF | TRBV9 | - | - | TRBJ2-7
TGTGCCACCAGCAGAGACGGTTATAGCAATCAGCCCCAGCATTTT | CATSRDGYSNQPQHF | TRBV15 | - | - | TRBJ1-5
TGCAGTGCTCAGGACAGGTATGCTTTCTTT | CSAQDRYAFF | TRBV20-1 | - | TRBD1 | TRBJ1-1
TGTGCCAGCAGCCCCCGAGGAGTAGGCGAGACCCAGTACTTC | CASSPRGVGETQYF | TRBV11-2 | few | - | TRBJ2-5
TGTGCCAGCAGCGGTGGGACAGAGAATCAGCCCCAGCATTTT | CASSGGTENQPQHF | TRBV9 | - | TRBD1 | TRBJ1-5
TGTGCCAGCAGCCCCCGGACAGGGTTGGGTGAAAAACTGTTTTTT | CASSPRTGLGEKLFF | TRBV9 | - | TRBD1 | TRBJ1-4
TGCGCCAGCAGCCCATACGGGGGAATGAACACTGAAGCTTTCTTT | CASSPYGGMNTEAFF | TRBV5-1 | - | - | TRBJ1-1
TGTGCCAGTAGTATACTGGCAGGGCGGAATCAGCCCCAGCATTTT | CASSILAGRNQPQHF | TRBV19 | - | - | TRBJ1-5
TGCGCCAGCAGCCTGGGACTAGCGGGGAATGAGAATGAGCAGTTCTTC | CASSLGLAGNENEQFF | TRBV5-1 | - | TRBD2 | TRBJ2-1
TGTGCCAGCAGCCGACCAGAGGGACAGGGAACACCCCTCCACTTT | CASSRPEGQGTPLHF | TRBV7-9 | once | TRBD1 | TRBJ1-6
TGTGCCAGCAGCGTAGGGCTAGCGGGGGGGCTTGGCATTCAGTACTTC | CASSVGLAGGLGIQYF | TRBV9 | - | TRBD2 | TRBJ2-4
TGTGCCAGCTCACCACGGACAGGGCCATCCAATGAGCAGTTCTTC | CASSPRTGPSNEQFF | TRBV18 | - | TRBD1 | TRBJ2-1
TGTGCCAGCAGTTCAGCAGGGGCGCGGATCTATGGCTACACCTTC | CASSSAGARIYGYTF | TRBV6-2/TRBV6-3 | - | - | TRBJ1-2
TGCAGCGTTGAAGGCCGCCTCCGGGGAGCTTTCTTT | CSVEGRLRGAFF | TRBV29-1 | - | - | TRBJ1-1
TGTGCCAGTAGTGGGCGGGCCGCGACCTACGAGCAGTACTTC | CASSGRAATYEQYF | TRBV19 | - | - | TRBJ2-7
TGTGCCAGCGGAGAGGGGACCCAGTACTTC | CASGEGTQYF | TRBV19 | - | - | TRBJ2-5
TGTGCCAGCAGCCAAGCCTCTGGAGGGGTAGTGAATACGCAGTATTTT | CASSQASGGVVNTQYF | TRBV14 | - | - | TRBJ2-3